The 8 T cell receptor beta chains below all came from one sample that was sequenced in a study of blood T cell repertoires in COVID-19. The protocol was immunoSEQ multiplex PCR, while the TCRdb copy is restricted to in-frame clones and leaves out a portion. Here the sample spans fewer than 65,000 clones, 70% to 90% being singletons. The source material was peripheral blood. These receptors came from a man aged 55 to 69 with acute or convalescent COVID-19.

The V and J genes are TRBV3-1 (or the pseudogene TRBV3-2) and TRBJ1-6; TRBD1 matches 7 bases. Germline V gene lookup returns CDR1 LGHDT and CDR2 YNNKEL (reference sequence). V dropped 2 bases and J dropped 10; count of bases not matched to a gene: 8. This CDR3 contains 15 residues. The CDR3: CASSQPAGGISPLHF. CDR3 sequence (DNA): TGTGCCAGCAGCCAACCGGCAGGGGGGATATCACCCCTCCACTTT.

This clone was seen a few times. The chain combines TRBV9 with TRBJ1-2, with 7 nucleotides matching TRBD1. Germline V gives CDR1 SGDLS, CDR2 YYNGEE. The CDR3 sequence is 16 residues long. With V trimmed by 2 bases and J by 2 bases, 9 bases remained unmatched. The CDR3 protein is CASSVSPLQGNYGYTF. The CDR3 bases are TGTGCCAGCAGCGTCTCCCCATTACAGGGGAACTATGGCTACACCTTC.

The J gene is TRBJ1-6, the V gene TRBV14, with TRBD1 as a possible D gene (6 bases). Germline values: CDR1 SGHDN, CDR2 FVKESK. This CDR3 contains 14 residues. V was clipped by 9 bases and J by 13 bases, with 22 bases between them. The CDR3 coding sequence is TGTGCCAGTTCCTCCCGGGACACCCAATCGCCCCTCCACTTT. Its translation: CASSSRDTQSPLHF.

The chain joins TRBV10-1 to TRBJ1-1; no clear D. Germline CDR1 and CDR2: WNHNN and SYGVQD (reference sequence). The length of the CDR3 is 12 residues. V was clipped by 9 bases and J by 0 bases, with 8 bases between them. CDR3 coding DNA: TGCGCCAGTGCTGGGCTGAACACTGAAGCTTTCTTT. It encodes CASAGLNTEAFF.

V and J are TRBV2 and TRBJ1-3; 7 bases agree with TRBD1. Germline V gene data show CDR1 as SNHLY and CDR2 as FYNNEI. CDR3 length: 15 residues. V lost 8 bases to trimming and J lost 3 bases; unmatched junction nucleotides: 10. The CDR3 DNA reads TGTGCCAGCGGCCGACAGGGAATAAGTGGAAACACCATATATTTT. It specifies CASGRQGISGNTIYF. Full variable domain (outside the CDR3, taken from reference TRBV2 and TRBJ1-3): EPEVTQTPSHQVTQMGQEVILRCVPISNHLYFYWYRQILGQKVEFLVSFYNNEISEKSEIFDDQFSVERPDGSNFTLKIRSTKLEDSAMYFCASGRQGISGNTIYFGEGSWLTVV.

The chain links TRBV15 to TRBJ1-3; D is uncertain. Trimming pared 1 base from V and 2 bases from J, leaving 9 bases between. Per the germline V gene, CDR1 is LNHNV and CDR2 is YYDKDF (reference sequence). This CDR3 is built from 15 residues. The CDR3 nucleotides are TGTGCCACCAGCAGAGGCCTGGAGGCTGGAAACACCATATATTTT. Protein: CATSRGLEAGNTIYF.

V gene TRBV18 combines with J gene TRBJ1-2; possible D gene TRBD1, 6 bases. The CDR3 covers 14 residues. Trimming removed 2 bases from V and 6 bases from J, with 13 bases in between. The germline V gene has CDR1 KGHSH and CDR2 LQKENI. The CDR3 bases are TGTGCCAGCTCACCAAACCAACAGGGCGATGGCTACACCTTC. Its translation is CASSPNQQGDGYTF.

The chain carries TRBV24-1 and TRBJ1-5; 7 nucleotides agree with TRBD1. The CDR3 is made up of 15 amino acids. Germline values: CDR1 KGHDR, CDR2 SFDVKD. The ends lost 5 bases at V and 2 bases at J; junction bases unmatched: 5. For the CDR3, the DNA is TGTGCCACCAGTGGGCTTGGACAGGGCAATCAGCCCCAGCATTTT. Amino acid sequence: CATSGLGQGNQPQHF.